This TCR beta chain was found in a study of T-cell memory formation after mild COVID-19. Study-wide background: Among the donors, TCR clusters were largely specific to each donor. Overall study findings and caveats: Second-wave clones with a day 37 peak had unconfirmed SARS-CoV-2 specificity. Among CD4+ contracting clones, most were CM and EM, and CD8+ ones EMRA.

This CDR3 has 15 residues. The ends lost 2 bases at V and 5 bases at J; junction bases unmatched: 5. Germline V gene data show CDR1 as MDHEN and CDR2 as SYDVKM. The count of this clonotype is one. Its antigen is unidentified. TCRdb fed the 5' RACE reads into MiXCR, producing one record per CDR3 protein. In the table there are fewer than 400,000 distinct CDR3 sequences, 10% to 15% of which are singletons. The rearrangement links TRBV28 to TRBJ1-2; 10 bases match TRBD1. Sample: PBMCs or a T cell subset sorted from them (not recorded which). This receptor was taken from a man between 18 and 35 years old who had mild COVID-19 (a few samples of this study predate the infection). Cell type and time point are not known. Written as DNA, the CDR3 is TGTGCCAGCAGTTTACAGGACAGGGGGACGTATGGCTACACCTTC. It codes for CASSLQDRGTYGYTF.